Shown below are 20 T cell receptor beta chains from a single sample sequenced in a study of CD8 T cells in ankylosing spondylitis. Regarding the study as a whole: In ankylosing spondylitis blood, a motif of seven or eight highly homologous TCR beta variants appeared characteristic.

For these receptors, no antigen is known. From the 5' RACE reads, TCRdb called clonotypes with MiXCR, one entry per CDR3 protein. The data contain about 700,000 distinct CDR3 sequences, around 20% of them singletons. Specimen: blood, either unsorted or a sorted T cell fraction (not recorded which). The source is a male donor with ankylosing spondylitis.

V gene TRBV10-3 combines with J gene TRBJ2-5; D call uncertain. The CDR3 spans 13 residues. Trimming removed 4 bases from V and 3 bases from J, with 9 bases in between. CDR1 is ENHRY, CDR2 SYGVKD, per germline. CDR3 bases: TGTGCCATCAGTGTAGGTCAGGAAGAGACCCAGTACTTC. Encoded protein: CAISVGQEETQYF.

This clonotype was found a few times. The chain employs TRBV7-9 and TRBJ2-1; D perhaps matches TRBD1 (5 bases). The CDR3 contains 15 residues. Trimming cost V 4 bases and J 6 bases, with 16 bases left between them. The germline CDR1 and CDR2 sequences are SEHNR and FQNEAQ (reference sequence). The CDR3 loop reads CASSSPGIDPNEQFF. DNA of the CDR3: TGTGCCAGCAGCTCCCCAGGGATAGACCCCAATGAGCAGTTCTTC.

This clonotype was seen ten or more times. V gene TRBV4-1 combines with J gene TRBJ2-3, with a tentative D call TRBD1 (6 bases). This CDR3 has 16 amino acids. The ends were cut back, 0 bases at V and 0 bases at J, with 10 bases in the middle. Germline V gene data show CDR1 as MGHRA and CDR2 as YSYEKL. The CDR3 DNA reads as TGCGCCAGCAGCCAAGATCTGGACAGTAGCACAGATACGCAGTATTTT. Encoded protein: CASSQDLDSSTDTQYF.

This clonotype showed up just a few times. CDR3 in DNA: TGCGCCAGCAGCCAAGAGGCCACAGGGATGGGGTCCCAAGAGACCCAGTACTTC. Encoded protein: CASSQEATGMGSQETQYF. J is TRBJ2-5 and V is TRBV4-1; D perhaps matches TRBD1 (6 bases). The CDR3 covers 18 residues. V shed 0 bases and J shed 1 base, with 18 bases lying between them. Germline values: CDR1 MGHRA, CDR2 YSYEKL.

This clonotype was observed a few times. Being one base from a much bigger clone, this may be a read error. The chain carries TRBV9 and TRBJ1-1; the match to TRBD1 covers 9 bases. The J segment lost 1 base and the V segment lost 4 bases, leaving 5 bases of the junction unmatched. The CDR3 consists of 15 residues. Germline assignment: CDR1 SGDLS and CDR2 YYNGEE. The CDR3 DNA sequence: TGTGCCAGCAGCCCGACGGACAGGGGGAACACTGAAGCTTTCTTT. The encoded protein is CASSPTDRGNTEAFF.

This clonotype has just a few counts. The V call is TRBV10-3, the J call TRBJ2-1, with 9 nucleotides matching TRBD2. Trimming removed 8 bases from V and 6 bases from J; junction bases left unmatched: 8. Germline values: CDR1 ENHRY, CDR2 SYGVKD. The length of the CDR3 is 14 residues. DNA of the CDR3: TGTGCCATCCAGGGGACTAGCAGAACCAATGAGCAGTTCTTC. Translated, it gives CAIQGTSRTNEQFF.

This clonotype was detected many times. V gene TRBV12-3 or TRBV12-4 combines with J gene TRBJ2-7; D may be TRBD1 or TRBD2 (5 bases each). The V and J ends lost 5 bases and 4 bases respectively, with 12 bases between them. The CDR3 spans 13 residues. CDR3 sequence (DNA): TGTGCCAGCAGTCGGGACCGACTTTACGAGCAGTACTTC. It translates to CASSRDRLYEQYF.

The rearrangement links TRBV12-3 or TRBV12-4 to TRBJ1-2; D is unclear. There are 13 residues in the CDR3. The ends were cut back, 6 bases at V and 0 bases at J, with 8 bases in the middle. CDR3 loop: CASSGKTNYGYTF. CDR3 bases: TGTGCCAGCAGCGGTAAAACTAACTATGGCTACACCTTC.

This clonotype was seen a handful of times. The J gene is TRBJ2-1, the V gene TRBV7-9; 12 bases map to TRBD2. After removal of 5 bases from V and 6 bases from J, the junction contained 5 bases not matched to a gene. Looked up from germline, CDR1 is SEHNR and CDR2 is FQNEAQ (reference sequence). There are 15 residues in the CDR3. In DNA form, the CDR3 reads TGTGCCAGCAGCATCCTAGCGGGGGGGGGCAATGAGCAGTTCTTC. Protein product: CASSILAGGGNEQFF.

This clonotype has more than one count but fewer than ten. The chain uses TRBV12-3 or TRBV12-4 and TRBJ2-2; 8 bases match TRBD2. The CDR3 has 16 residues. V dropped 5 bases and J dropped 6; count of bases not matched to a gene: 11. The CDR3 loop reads CASSNRGLEGAGELFF. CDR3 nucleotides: TGTGCCAGCAGTAATAGGGGACTAGAAGGCGCCGGGGAGCTGTTTTTT.

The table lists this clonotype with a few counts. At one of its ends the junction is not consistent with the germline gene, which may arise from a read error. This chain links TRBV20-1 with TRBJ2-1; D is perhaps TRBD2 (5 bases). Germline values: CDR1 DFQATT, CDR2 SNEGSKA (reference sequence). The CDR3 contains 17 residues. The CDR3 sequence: CSVRDQTGSGSYNEQFF. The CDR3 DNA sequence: TGCAGTGTTAGAGATCAGACGGGATCCGGCTCCTACAATGAGCAGTTCTTC.

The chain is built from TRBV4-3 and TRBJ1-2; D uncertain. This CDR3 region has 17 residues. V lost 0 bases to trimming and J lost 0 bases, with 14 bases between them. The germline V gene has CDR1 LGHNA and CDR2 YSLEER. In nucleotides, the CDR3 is TGCGCCAGCAGCCAAGACTTCGTAGCGAAAGCTAACTATGGCTACACCTTC. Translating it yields CASSQDFVAKANYGYTF.

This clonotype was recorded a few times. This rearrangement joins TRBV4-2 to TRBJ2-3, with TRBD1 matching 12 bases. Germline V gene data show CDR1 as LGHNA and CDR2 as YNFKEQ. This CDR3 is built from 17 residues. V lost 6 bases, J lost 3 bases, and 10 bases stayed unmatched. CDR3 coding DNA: TGTGCCAGCAGTTCGCCGGGACAGGGGGCAAGGACAGATACGCAGTATTTT. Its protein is CASSSPGQGARTDTQYF.

The CDR3 nucleotides are TGCAGTGCTAGAACTAGCGGGGGGTCATACAATGAGCAGTTCTTC. This sequence encodes CSARTSGGSYNEQFF. This sequence joins TRBV20-1 and TRBJ2-1; TRBD2 matches 12 bases. V shed 2 bases, J shed 4 bases, and the junction held 3 bases outside the gene matches. This CDR3 has 15 residues. Germline-derived CDR1 and CDR2 are DFQATT and SNEGSKA (reference sequence).

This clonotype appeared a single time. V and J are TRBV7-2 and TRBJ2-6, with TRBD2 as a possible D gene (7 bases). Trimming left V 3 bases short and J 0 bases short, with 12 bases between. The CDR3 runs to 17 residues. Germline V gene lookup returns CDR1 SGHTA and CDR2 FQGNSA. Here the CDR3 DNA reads TGTGCCAGCAGCTTTAAGGGGGGGCCCTCTGGGGCCAACGTCCTGACTTTC. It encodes CASSFKGGPSGANVLTF.

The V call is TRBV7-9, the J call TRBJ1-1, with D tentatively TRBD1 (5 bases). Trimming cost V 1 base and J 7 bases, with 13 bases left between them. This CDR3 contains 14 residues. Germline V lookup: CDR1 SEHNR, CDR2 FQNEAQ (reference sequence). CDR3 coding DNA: TGTGCCAGCAGCTTAGTCGGGGGATATAGTGAAGCTTTCTTT. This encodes CASSLVGGYSEAFF.

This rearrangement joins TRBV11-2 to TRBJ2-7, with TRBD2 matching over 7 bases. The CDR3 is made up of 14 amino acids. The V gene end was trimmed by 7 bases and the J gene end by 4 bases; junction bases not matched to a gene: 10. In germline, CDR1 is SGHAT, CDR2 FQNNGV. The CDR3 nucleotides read TGTGCCAGCACCCTTGCGGCGGGAGTGTACGAGCAGTACTTC. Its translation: CASTLAAGVYEQYF. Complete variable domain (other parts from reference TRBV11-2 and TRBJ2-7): EAGVAQSPRYKIIEKRQSVAFWCNPISGHATLYWYQQILGQGPKLLIQFQNNGVVDDSQLPKDRFSAERLKGVDSTLKIQPAKLEDSAVYLCASTLAAGVYEQYFGPGTRLTVT.

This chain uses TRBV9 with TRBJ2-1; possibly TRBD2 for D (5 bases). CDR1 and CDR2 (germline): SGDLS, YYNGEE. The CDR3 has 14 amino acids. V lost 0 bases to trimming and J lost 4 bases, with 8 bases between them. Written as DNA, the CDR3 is TGTGCCAGCAGCGTAGGAGGGATATACAATGAGCAGTTCTTC. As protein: CASSVGGIYNEQFF.

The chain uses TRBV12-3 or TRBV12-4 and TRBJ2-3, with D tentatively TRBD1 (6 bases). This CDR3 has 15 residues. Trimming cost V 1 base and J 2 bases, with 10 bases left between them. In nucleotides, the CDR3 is TGTGCCAGCAGTTTAGAGGGGGTGATCACAGATACGCAGTATTTT. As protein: CASSLEGVITDTQYF.

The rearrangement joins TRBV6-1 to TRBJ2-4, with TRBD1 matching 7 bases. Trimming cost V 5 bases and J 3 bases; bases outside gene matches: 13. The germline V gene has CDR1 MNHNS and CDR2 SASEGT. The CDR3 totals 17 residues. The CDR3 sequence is CASSIFDRDRGKNIQYF. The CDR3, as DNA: TGTGCCAGCAGTATCTTCGACAGGGACCGTGGCAAAAACATTCAGTACTTC.